A single sample is the source of the 21 T cell receptor beta chains below, sequenced in a study of blood T cell repertoires in COVID-19 (dated by TCRdb to the early 2020s). Receptor amplification or capture employed the immunoSEQ multiplex PCR assay. TCRdb holds this immuneACCESS table with in-frame rearrangements only. Some clones are missing; in checked studies, unresolved V genes explain under half, and the rest has no known cause. For this sample the table gives 210,000 or so clones, of which about 92% were detected only once. Approximately 1.2% of the sample lies in the top ten. The specimen was peripheral blood. These receptors were collected from a man in his thirties or forties with acute or convalescent COVID-19.

The chain combines TRBV12-5 with TRBJ1-2; tentatively, D is TRBD1 (6 bases). V was cut by 3 bases and J by 8 bases, with 16 bases left in between. CDR1 and CDR2 (germline): LGHNT, FRNRAP. This CDR3 is 14 amino acids long. The DNA of the CDR3 is TGTGCTAGTGGTTTAAACAACAGGGTTGGCGGCTACACCTTC. It codes for CASGLNNRVGGYTF.

This chain connects TRBV27 to TRBJ1-1; 8 bases align to TRBD1. Germline assignment: CDR1 MNHEY and CDR2 SMNVEV (reference sequence). This CDR3 is 15 amino acids long. J gave up 6 bases and V 3 bases, and 9 bases lay outside the gene matches. This chain's CDR3 is CASSLAPGQASEAFF. CDR3 DNA sequence: TGTGCCAGCAGTTTGGCGCCGGGACAGGCATCTGAAGCTTTCTTT.

The rearrangement links TRBV7-9 to TRBJ2-5, with TRBD2 identical over 11 bases. Germline V gene sequence: CDR1 SEHNR, CDR2 FQNEAQ (reference sequence). CDR3 length: 15 amino acids. The ends lost 1 base at V and 5 bases at J; junction bases unmatched: 3. This CDR3 reads CASSLVSGGVETQYF. The CDR3 nucleotides read TGTGCCAGCAGCTTAGTTAGCGGGGGGGTCGAGACCCAGTACTTC.

The CDR3 sequence is CASRGTGTDTQYF. The CDR3, as DNA: TGCGCCAGCAGGGGGACAGGGACAGATACGCAGTATTTT. The chain carries TRBV5-1 and TRBJ2-3; TRBD1 matches 9 bases. In germline, CDR1 is SGHRS, CDR2 YFSETQ. CDR3 length: 13 residues. V was pared by 5 bases and J by 3 bases, with 1 base of the junction left unmatched.

The CDR3 sequence: CSVELRVSGATEAFF. Here the CDR3 DNA reads TGCAGCGTTGAGTTAAGGGTTTCAGGGGCGACTGAAGCTTTCTTT. The rearrangement uses TRBV29-1 and TRBJ1-1; possible D gene TRBD1, 6 bases. V lost 3 bases, J lost 5 bases, and 19 bases lay in between. Germline CDR1 and CDR2: SQVTM and ANQGSEA. The CDR3 length is 15 residues.

The chain employs TRBV19 and TRBJ2-6, with D possibly matching TRBD1 (7 bases). Trimming cost V 5 bases and J 0 bases, with 14 bases left between them. Germline assignment: CDR1 LNHDA and CDR2 SQIVND (reference sequence). This CDR3 comprises 17 residues. CDR3 protein: CASSSGGRVSGANVLTF. Here the CDR3 DNA reads TGTGCCAGTAGTTCAGGGGGGAGAGTCTCTGGGGCCAACGTCCTGACTTTC.

The chain recombines TRBV3-1 (or the pseudogene TRBV3-2) with TRBJ2-7; 10 bases map to TRBD2. The CDR3 extends over 13 amino acids. The V gene end was trimmed by 5 bases and the J gene end by 5 bases; junction bases not matched to a gene: 3. In germline, CDR1 is LGHDT, CDR2 YNNKEL (reference sequence). This CDR3 reads CASSGLAGDEQYF. CDR3 DNA sequence: TGTGCCAGCAGCGGGCTAGCGGGAGACGAGCAGTACTTC.

This chain uses TRBV6-4 with TRBJ1-6; maybe TRBD1 (5 bases). Between the trimmed V and J ends, which lost 4 bases and 9 bases, there was a span of 13 bases. The CDR3 has 14 residues. CDR1 MRHNA and CDR2 SNTAGT come from the germline V gene. The CDR3 region has the DNA TGTGCCAGCAGTGTTCAGGGATTTGGTTCACCCCTCCACTTT. This gives the protein CASSVQGFGSPLHF.

The gene calls are TRBV29-1 and TRBJ2-2; tentative D call: TRBD2 (6 bases). This CDR3 is built from 14 residues. CDR1 is SQVTM, CDR2 ANQGSEA, per germline. V lost 6 bases to trimming and J lost 1 base, with 12 bases between them. CDR3 nucleotide sequence: TGCAGCGTAACGGGACTCCTGAACACCGGGGAGCTGTTTTTT. Its translation: CSVTGLLNTGELFF.

The chain joins TRBV6-2 or TRBV6-3 to TRBJ1-1; unclear D gene. The CDR3 extends over 12 amino acids. Per the germline V gene, CDR1 is MNHEY and CDR2 is SVGEGT. V was shortened by 5 bases and J by 4 bases, with 8 bases between the two germline ends. The CDR3 region is CASSRASTEAFF. The CDR3 region has the DNA TGTGCCAGCAGTCGCGCATCCACTGAAGCTTTCTTT.

The V call is TRBV7-9, the J call TRBJ2-2, with D possibly TRBD1 on 6 matching bases. From germline, CDR1 is SEHNR and CDR2 FQNEAQ (reference sequence). The CDR3 length is 14 residues. The V end was cut by 11 bases, the J end by 0 bases, with 13 bases between. CDR3 protein: CAASGTSNTGELFF. As DNA, the CDR3 is TGTGCCGCTTCCGGGACATCGAACACCGGGGAGCTGTTTTTT.

This chain uses TRBV3-1 (or the pseudogene TRBV3-2) with TRBJ1-6; 10 positions agree with TRBD1. V lost 3 bases, J lost 8 bases, and 4 bases stayed unmatched. CDR1 and CDR2 (germline): LGHDT, YNNKEL (reference sequence). The CDR3 spans 15 residues. The CDR3 loop reads CASSQRTGGYSPLHF. CDR3 nucleotide sequence: TGTGCCAGCAGCCAGAGGACAGGGGGGTATTCACCCCTCCACTTT.

J is TRBJ2-7 and V is TRBV30, with D possibly matching TRBD2 (7 bases). This CDR3 spans 17 amino acids. Germline V gene data show CDR1 as GTSNPN and CDR2 as SVGIG (reference sequence). V lost 0 bases, J lost 1 base, and 19 bases lay in between. The CDR3 DNA sequence: TGTGCCTGGAGTGTGCGTCTGGGGGGGCTGGAATCCTACGAGCAGTACTTC. Translating gives CAWSVRLGGLESYEQYF.

The V gene is TRBV3-1 (or the pseudogene TRBV3-2), the J gene TRBJ2-4; 9 bases are shared with TRBD2. The CDR3 length is 17 residues. Per the germline V gene, CDR1 is LGHDT and CDR2 is YNNKEL (reference sequence). With 3 bases clipped from V and 2 bases from J, the junction kept 8 bases outside the gene matches. The CDR3 protein is CASSHTAGGPPKNIQYF. CDR3 coding DNA: TGTGCCAGCAGCCATACCGCGGGGGGGCCTCCCAAAAACATTCAGTACTTC.

This clone was seen a single time. The chain carries TRBV6-6 and TRBJ2-7, with 7 positions matching TRBD1. CDR1 and CDR2 (germline): MNHNY, SVGAGI (reference sequence). The CDR3 is 12 amino acids. The ends lost 6 bases at V and 3 bases at J; junction bases unmatched: 2. The CDR3 region is CASRGTVYEQYF. The CDR3 DNA sequence: TGTGCCAGCAGGGGGACAGTCTACGAGCAGTACTTC.

This clone has just one count. The gene calls are TRBV18 and TRBJ1-3, with 8 positions matching TRBD1. The CDR3 consists of 15 residues. Trimming took 6 bases from V and 0 from J; bases not matched to a gene: 4. Germline lookup yields CDR1 KGHSH and CDR2 LQKENI. The chain's CDR3 is CASSRGQASGNTIYF. The CDR3 coding sequence is TGTGCCAGCTCCCGGGGACAGGCCTCTGGAAACACCATATATTTT.

The chain carries TRBV29-1 and TRBJ2-1; 8 bases are shared with TRBD2. The CDR3 is 15 amino acids. The J segment lost 5 bases and the V segment lost 2 bases, leaving 8 bases of the junction unmatched. Per germline, CDR1 SQVTM and CDR2 ANQGSEA. CDR3 DNA: TGCAGCGTTGAACGGGGGGGCTCCTTCCACAATGAGCAGTTCTTC. It encodes CSVERGGSFHNEQFF.

The genes are TRBV20-1 and TRBJ2-7; D unresolved. The length of the CDR3 is 11 residues. The germline V gene has CDR1 DFQATT and CDR2 SNEGSKA (reference sequence). V dropped 3 bases and J dropped 4 bases, with 7 bases sitting between them. The CDR3 is CSASPVYEQYF. DNA for the CDR3: TGCAGTGCTAGTCCGGTTTACGAGCAGTACTTC.

The chain links TRBV11-3 to TRBJ2-1, with D hard to call. The germline V and J ends were trimmed by 1 base and 8 bases, with 9 bases remaining between them. The CDR3 consists of 13 residues. The germline V gene encodes CDR1 SGHNT and CDR2 YENEEA. The CDR3 reads CASSLGNVYEQFF. Here the CDR3 DNA reads TGTGCCAGCAGCTTAGGTAATGTCTATGAGCAGTTCTTC.

CDR3 sequence (DNA): TGTGCCAGCTCACGAGGGAGTAACACTGAAGCTTTCTTT. This codes for CASSRGSNTEAFF. The gene calls are TRBV18 and TRBJ1-1; D is unclear. The germline gives CDR1 KGHSH, CDR2 LQKENI. The CDR3 length is 13 residues. V lost 4 bases to trimming and J lost 2 bases, with 8 bases between them.

The gene calls are TRBV30 and TRBJ1-5, with D tentatively TRBD1 (5 bases). Germline V lookup: CDR1 GTSNPN, CDR2 SVGIG (reference sequence). The CDR3 loop spans 13 amino acids. V was shortened by 3 bases and J by 7 bases, with 13 bases between the two germline ends. CDR3 region: CAWSSGRGQPQHF. CDR3 nucleotides: TGTGCCTGGAGCTCAGGGCGAGGACAGCCCCAGCATTTT.